Reported below is one TCR beta chain. This sample is part of a study of cytomegalovirus exposure and HLA in healthy donors. From germline, CDR1 is MDHEN and CDR2 SYDVKM. The CDR3 covers 15 residues. Trimming cost V 5 bases and J 3 bases; bases outside gene matches: 7. Using immunoSEQ multiplex PCR, the repertoire was profiled, and TCRdb retains in-frame clones only, with some absent. The sample contains around 71,000 clones, about 94% of which appear only once. Specimen: PBMCs. This TCR was recovered from a man younger than 30 in good health and CMV-seropositive. The gene calls are TRBV28 and TRBJ2-1; 7 bases are shared with TRBD2. The CDR3 reads CASSPGLGNYNEQFF. CDR3 nucleotide sequence: TGTGCCAGCAGTCCTGGACTAGGCAACTACAATGAGCAGTTCTTC.